A single sample gave rise to the 13 T cell receptor beta chains below, sequenced in a study of cytomegalovirus exposure and HLA in healthy donors. PCR primers comprised 60 Vbeta and 13 Jbeta primers. Data came from immunoSEQ multiplex PCR; TCRdb stores just in-frame clones and leaves some out. Of more than 60,000 clones detected, around 83% appear once; the ten largest clones hold 15% to 20%. The sample consisted of PBMCs. These receptors were taken from a man aged 65 to 79 in good health and CMV-seropositive.

J is TRBJ1-4 and V is TRBV18; TRBD1 matches at 8 bases. Germline V CDR1 and CDR2: KGHSH, LQKENI. Germline trimming cut 1 base from V and 8 bases from J; bases unmatched to any gene: 6. The CDR3 has 15 amino acids. This CDR3 is CASSPQTGVREKLFF. As DNA, the CDR3 is TGTGCCAGCTCACCACAGACAGGGGTCCGCGAAAAACTGTTTTTT.

The V and J genes are TRBV14 and TRBJ2-7; 10 bases align to TRBD2. The CDR3 runs 15 residues. V shed 3 bases, J shed 3 bases, and the junction held 5 bases outside the gene matches. Germline CDR1 is SGHDN and CDR2 is FVKESK. This chain's CDR3 is CASSHNPSGSYEQYF. DNA for the CDR3: TGTGCCAGCAGCCATAATCCTAGCGGGAGCTACGAGCAGTACTTC. The whole variable domain, remainder taken from reference TRBV14 and TRBJ2-7, is EAGVTQFPSHSVIEKGQTVTLRCDPISGHDNLYWYRRVMGKEIKFLLHFVKESKQDESGMPNNRFLAERTGGTYSTLKVQPAELEDSGVYFCASSHNPSGSYEQYFGPGTRLTVT.

This chain connects TRBV18 to TRBJ2-7; tentative D call: TRBD1 (6 bases). V was trimmed by 1 base and J by 5 bases, leaving 33 bases between them. The CDR3 extends over 21 amino acids. Germline values: CDR1 KGHSH, CDR2 LQKENI. The CDR3 sequence is CASSPRVGAKLSGADIHEQYF. Written as DNA, the CDR3 is TGTGCCAGCTCACCACGGGTGGGGGCGAAGTTGAGCGGAGCCGACATCCACGAGCAGTACTTC.

The chain is built from TRBV7-2 and TRBJ2-1; TRBD2 agrees at 7 bases. Losses at the gene ends were 3 bases for V and 2 bases for J; bases not matched to a gene: 1. Germline V gives CDR1 SGHTA, CDR2 FQGNSA. This CDR3 region has 14 residues. The CDR3 DNA sequence: TGTGCCAGCAGCTTCGGGACTACCTACAATGAGCAGTTCTTC. It codes for CASSFGTTYNEQFF.

The J gene is TRBJ2-5, the V gene TRBV10-1, with D unclear. Germline CDR1 and CDR2: WNHNN and SYGVQD (reference sequence). The CDR3 is 13 residues long. Trimming took off 3 bases at V and 4 bases at J, with 9 bases between the two ends. The CDR3 sequence: CASSDQVRETQYF. The CDR3 region has the DNA TGCGCCAGCAGTGACCAAGTGAGAGAGACCCAGTACTTC.

The rearrangement uses TRBV29-1 and TRBJ1-1; no firm D call. This CDR3 has 12 amino acids. Deletions cut 7 bases from V and 1 base from J, with 10 bases between. From germline, CDR1 is SQVTM and CDR2 ANQGSEA. CDR3 DNA: TGCAGCGCAACATCTCAGAACACTGAAGCTTTCTTT. Translated: CSATSQNTEAFF. Full variable domain (missing parts from reference TRBV29-1 and TRBJ1-1): SAVISQKPSRDICQRGTSLTIQCQVDSQVTMMFWYRQQPGQSLTLIATANQGSEATYESGFVIDKFPISRPNLTFSTLTVSNMSPEDSSIYLCSATSQNTEAFFGQGTRLTVV.

The rearrangement joins TRBV25-1 to TRBJ2-5, with 7 bases aligning to TRBD1. The junction had 3 bases not matched to a gene; V was cut back by 7 bases and J by 4 bases. The germline V gene has CDR1 MGHDK and CDR2 SYGVNS. The CDR3 has 12 amino acids. CDR3 bases: TGTGCCAGCAAGGGGGCAGGAGAGACCCAGTACTTC. Translated: CASKGAGETQYF.

The chain is built from TRBV6-5 and TRBJ2-7; D possibly corresponds to TRBD2 (5 bases). This CDR3 comprises 16 residues. Germline loops: CDR1 MNHEY, CDR2 SVGAGI. Trimming pared 0 bases from V and 5 bases from J, leaving 17 bases between. The CDR3 region has the DNA TGTGCCAGCAGTTACTCGAGTAGAGCGGCGGGCCACGAGCAGTACTTC. It codes for CASSYSSRAAGHEQYF.

The rearrangement joins TRBV2 to TRBJ2-7; D is possibly TRBD2 (7 bases). The CDR3 runs to 14 residues. Germline V gene data show CDR1 as SNHLY and CDR2 as FYNNEI. With 8 bases removed from V and 3 bases from J, the gap between germline ends came to 17 bases. CDR3 loop: CASAGRGADYEQYF. Written as DNA, the CDR3 is TGTGCCAGCGCAGGTCGGGGGGCCGACTACGAGCAGTACTTC.

This clone was seen a few times. V usage is TRBV7-9 and J usage is TRBJ1-2, with TRBD1 matching over 7 bases. Germline values: CDR1 SEHNR, CDR2 FQNEAQ (reference sequence). The CDR3 covers 14 residues. Unmatched junction bases numbered 7, after V lost 4 bases and J lost 5 bases. The CDR3 reads CASSSGTVAYGYTF. CDR3 in DNA: TGTGCCAGCAGCTCCGGGACAGTCGCTTATGGCTACACCTTC. The variable domain in full, completed from reference TRBV7-9 and TRBJ1-2, reads DTGVSQNPRHKITKRGQNVTFRCDPISEHNRLYWYRQTLGQGPEFLTYFQNEAQLEKSRLLSDRFSAERPKGSFSTLEIQRTEQGDSAMYLCASSSGTVAYGYTFGSGTRLTVV.

The rearrangement links TRBV7-9 to TRBJ1-6; D may be TRBD1 (5 bases). V lost 3 bases and J lost 6, with 12 bases in between. The germline V gene encodes CDR1 SEHNR and CDR2 FQNEAQ (reference sequence). The CDR3 has 15 amino acids. The CDR3 DNA is TGTGCCAGCAGCTTCGGGGGTAGGGGTAATTCACCCCTCCACTTT. Protein: CASSFGGRGNSPLHF.

The chain uses TRBV6-5 and TRBJ1-3; D is undetermined. Trimming took off 0 bases at V and 4 bases at J, with 7 bases between the two ends. The CDR3 covers 14 residues. Germline V gene data show CDR1 as MNHEY and CDR2 as SVGAGI. CDR3 residues: CASSYSILGNTIYF. Here the CDR3 DNA reads TGTGCCAGCAGTTACTCGATACTGGGAAACACCATATATTTT.

The V gene is TRBV10-2, the J gene TRBJ2-7; 10 bases match TRBD2. Trimming cost V 7 bases and J 0 bases; bases outside gene matches: 3. Per germline, CDR1 WSHSY and CDR2 SAAADI. There are 14 residues in the CDR3. In DNA, the CDR3 is TGCGCCAGCACTTTAGCGGGAGGCTCCTACGAGCAGTACTTC. As protein: CASTLAGGSYEQYF.